Sequencing of this T cell receptor beta chain was carried out in a study of Graves' ophthalmopathy and Graves' hyperthyroidism. At least ten counts were recorded for this clonotype. Antigen: not known. Trimming stripped 6 bases from V and 2 bases from J, with 7 bases between. The CDR3 contains 12 residues. Beta-chain TCR CDR3 regions were amplified from RNA transcripts. Second-round multiplex PCR came after first-round RT-PCR with HTBI primers. TCRdb re-called the multiplex PCR reads through MiXCR, storing one row per CDR3 protein. This table has 150,000 to 200,000 distinct CDR3 sequences, around 39% appearing once. Overall study findings and caveats: Ophthalmopathy could be told apart from stable hyperthyroidism by a 13-signature model (87.88% sensitivity, around 81% specificity).

Fresh peripheral blood (more than 9 ml) yielded the PBMCs. Sequencing was carried out using peripheral blood. This sequence joins TRBV12-3 or TRBV12-4 and TRBJ1-2; D is unclear. The receptor comes from a young man with Graves' ophthalmopathy. The CDR3 DNA reads TGTGCCAGCAGCCAGAGAAACTATGGCTACACCTTC. Protein sequence: CASSQRNYGYTF.